The 20 T cell receptor beta chains listed next were all sequenced from one sample in a study of CD8 T cells in Susac syndrome. Random hexamers were used to reverse transcribe an amount of about 0.45 to 1 ug RNA. TCRdb ran MiXCR on the immunoSEQ multiplex PCR reads and lists one entry per CDR3 protein. The repertoire includes 250,000 to 300,000 distinct CDR3 sequences, approximately 81% of them detected once, and 0.11% sits in the top ten. The material sequenced was CD8+ T cells from PBMCs. These receptors all come from a human donor with multiple sclerosis.

V and J are TRBV7-9 and TRBJ2-5, with TRBD2 matching over 14 bases. V lost 5 bases and J lost 5; bases outside the gene matches: 7. Germline loops: CDR1 SEHNR, CDR2 FQNEAQ (reference sequence). The CDR3 is 16 residues long. The CDR3 here is CASSPPGLAGAETQYF. The CDR3, as DNA: TGTGCCAGCAGCCCGCCGGGACTAGCGGGAGCGGAGACCCAGTACTTC. Combining the CDR3 with reference TRBV7-9 and TRBJ2-5 gives the whole variable domain DTGVSQNPRHKITKRGQNVTFRCDPISEHNRLYWYRQTLGQGPEFLTYFQNEAQLEKSRLLSDRFSAERPKGSFSTLEIQRTEQGDSAMYLCASSPPGLAGAETQYFGPGTRLLVL.

The chain uses TRBV23-1 and TRBJ2-3; D is unclear. TRBV23-1 is placed among ORFs of uncertain function. V lost 8 bases to trimming and J lost 5 bases, with 8 bases between them. This CDR3 contains 11 residues. CDR3 amino acids: CASVTGDTQYF. The CDR3 bases are TGCGCCAGCGTAACCGGAGATACGCAGTATTTT.

This sequence joins TRBV7-9 and TRBJ2-7; D perhaps matches TRBD1 (6 bases). The CDR3 is 13 amino acids. CDR1 SEHNR and CDR2 FQNEAQ come from the germline V gene (reference sequence). Trimming cost V 8 bases and J 1 base, with 12 bases left between them. The chain's CDR3 is CASARGGSYEQYF. DNA for the CDR3: TGTGCCAGCGCTCGAGGGGGTTCCTACGAGCAGTACTTC.

V and J are TRBV27 and TRBJ2-1, with 14 bases identical to TRBD2. Germline V CDR1 and CDR2: MNHEY, SMNVEV (reference sequence). The CDR3 consists of 16 residues. After removal of 7 bases from V and 1 base from J, the junction contained 3 bases not matched to a gene. The DNA of the CDR3 is TGTGCCAGCATCGGGACTAGCGGGAGATCCTACAATGAGCAGTTCTTC. Residues: CASIGTSGRSYNEQFF.

The chain couples TRBV5-5 to TRBJ1-4; no firm D call. Deletions cut 3 bases from V and 4 bases from J, with 19 bases between. Germline lookup yields CDR1 SGHKS and CDR2 YYEKEE (reference sequence). CDR3 length: 17 residues. This CDR3 is CASSYAGLVALNEKLFF. The CDR3 nucleotides are TGTGCCAGCAGCTACGCGGGGTTGGTGGCCCTTAATGAAAAACTGTTTTTT.

About this clonotype itself: An end of the junction does not agree with germline; a read error may underlie this. The chain combines TRBV4-1 with TRBJ1-1; D perhaps matches TRBD1 (5 bases). Germline CDR1 reads MGHRA; CDR2 reads YSYEKL. This CDR3 is 15 amino acids long. CDR3 in DNA: TGCGCCAGCAGGCAAGGGGTCAGCTTGAACACTGAAGCTTTCTTT. It encodes CASRQGVSLNTEAFF.

CDR3 in amino acids: CATSFLEGTEAFF. The CDR3 region has the DNA TGTGCCACCAGCTTCTTAGAGGGTACTGAAGCTTTCTTT. The chain joins TRBV15 to TRBJ1-1; D unresolved. This CDR3 is 13 amino acids long. V lost 5 bases and J lost 5, with 12 bases in between. Looked up from germline, CDR1 is LNHNV and CDR2 is YYDKDF (reference sequence).

This clonotype was observed a single time. The J gene is TRBJ1-1, the V gene TRBV28; D uncertain. Germline-derived CDR1 and CDR2 are MDHEN and SYDVKM. The CDR3 extends over 14 amino acids. V was clipped by 4 bases and J by 4 bases, with 13 bases between them. The CDR3 loop reads CASSYPLGRTEAFF. In DNA, the CDR3 is TGTGCCAGCAGTTACCCCCTCGGACGCACTGAAGCTTTCTTT.

This chain uses TRBV4-1 with TRBJ2-4, with 7 bases matching TRBD1. The junction had 6 bases not matched to a gene; V was cut back by 1 base and J by 0 bases. The CDR3 has 17 amino acids. Germline lookup yields CDR1 MGHRA and CDR2 YSYEKL. CDR3 amino acids: CASSQARQGRAKNIQYF. CDR3 sequence (DNA): TGCGCCAGCAGCCAAGCAAGACAGGGTCGAGCCAAAAACATTCAGTACTTC.

This clonotype was observed a single time. V is TRBV3-1 and J is TRBJ2-3, with D possibly being TRBD2 (6 bases). This CDR3 is built from 16 residues. The V end was cut by 4 bases, the J end by 3 bases, with 17 bases between. Germline lookup yields CDR1 LGHDT and CDR2 YNNKEL (reference sequence). The CDR3 sequence: CASSPAGRAGTDTQYF. The CDR3 nucleotides read TGTGCCAGCAGCCCGGCCGGGAGAGCTGGAACAGATACGCAGTATTTT.

V usage is TRBV9 and J usage is TRBJ2-3; TRBD2 matches 12 bases. Germline V gene lookup returns CDR1 SGDLS and CDR2 YYNGEE. The CDR3 contains 20 residues. Trimming removed 2 bases from V and 0 bases from J; junction bases left unmatched: 13. CDR3 region: CASSVRLAGGPIASTDTQYF. The CDR3 coding sequence is TGTGCCAGCAGCGTGAGGCTAGCGGGAGGGCCAATTGCTAGCACAGATACGCAGTATTTT.

The chain couples TRBV27 to TRBJ1-1; D gene unclear. V shed 7 bases and J shed 6 bases, with 9 bases lying between them. Looked up from germline, CDR1 is MNHEY and CDR2 is SMNVEV (reference sequence). CDR3 length: 11 residues. CDR3 in amino acids: CASKGRAEAFF. In nucleotides, the CDR3 is TGTGCCAGCAAAGGGAGGGCTGAAGCTTTCTTT.

The chain joins TRBV10-3 to TRBJ2-7; D tentatively fits TRBD1 or TRBD2 (5 bases each). V was pared by 2 bases and J by 0 bases, with 8 bases between. This CDR3 is 14 amino acids long. Germline CDR1 and CDR2: ENHRY and SYGVKD. The CDR3 region is CAISEGGPSYEQYF. CDR3 sequence (DNA): TGTGCCATCAGTGAGGGGGGTCCCTCCTACGAGCAGTACTTC.

The chain is built from TRBV12-3 or TRBV12-4 and TRBJ2-7; D is perhaps TRBD2 (6 bases). The V end lost 8 bases, the J end lost 2 bases, and 16 bases lay between the germline ends. The CDR3 has 14 amino acids. This chain's CDR3 is CASAPRGTAYEQYF. The CDR3 DNA follows: TGTGCCAGCGCGCCCCGGGGGACCGCCTACGAGCAGTACTTC.

The chain has TRBV5-5 and TRBJ2-7, with no clear D. Germline V lookup: CDR1 SGHKS, CDR2 YYEKEE (reference sequence). V was clipped by 5 bases and J by 0 bases, with 12 bases between them. The CDR3 contains 14 residues. The CDR3 loop is CASRYDMSSYEQYF. CDR3 nucleotide sequence: TGTGCCAGCAGGTACGACATGAGCTCCTACGAGCAGTACTTC.

The V gene is TRBV2, the J gene TRBJ2-1; D is uncertain. V was trimmed by 3 bases and J by 8 bases, leaving 14 bases between them. The length of the CDR3 is 14 residues. The germline V gene has CDR1 SNHLY and CDR2 FYNNEI. The CDR3 region has the DNA TGTGCCAGCAGTGATGGGCCCCACGGCGATGAGCAGTTCTTC. It yields the protein CASSDGPHGDEQFF.

The chain has TRBV5-8 and TRBJ1-1; D is perhaps TRBD1 (6 bases). The germline V gene has CDR1 SGHTS and CDR2 YDEGEE. The ends were cut back, 2 bases at V and 4 bases at J, with 15 bases in the middle. The length of the CDR3 is 15 residues. CDR3 nucleotides: TGTGCCAGCAGCTTCGAGGGGGGGTTCGGCACTGAAGCTTTCTTT. Its translation is CASSFEGGFGTEAFF.

The chain links TRBV7-9 to TRBJ2-5; tentatively, D is TRBD2 (5 bases). Germline V gives CDR1 SEHNR, CDR2 FQNEAQ (reference sequence). This CDR3 has 15 amino acids. The V end was cut by 1 base, the J end by 0 bases, with 9 bases between. The CDR3, as DNA: TGTGCCAGCAGCTTAGGGACGGACTACCAAGAGACCCAGTACTTC. Protein product: CASSLGTDYQETQYF.

The table lists this clonotype with a count of one. CDR3 protein: CASSQDRLAGDLTDTQYF. The CDR3 region has the DNA TGTGCCAGCAGCCAAGATAGGCTAGCGGGAGACCTCACAGATACGCAGTATTTT. This sequence joins TRBV3-1 and TRBJ2-3; 10 nucleotides match TRBD2. Unmatched junction bases numbered 8, after V lost 0 bases and J lost 2 bases. The germline V gene encodes CDR1 LGHDT and CDR2 YNNKEL (reference sequence). CDR3 length: 18 amino acids.

The chain is built from TRBV12-5 and TRBJ2-2; D possibly corresponds to TRBD2 (6 bases). This CDR3 is built from 15 residues. Germline assignment: CDR1 LGHNT and CDR2 FRNRAP. V lost 1 base to trimming and J lost 4 bases, with 10 bases between them. The CDR3 bases are TGTGCTAGTGGTTTGGCGCGGGACTTCACCGGGGAGCTGTTTTTT. This encodes CASGLARDFTGELFF.